A single sample is the source of the 15 T cell receptor beta chains below, sequenced in a study of CD8 T cell repertoires and HIV-1 epitope variants. These receptors have no known antigen. The protocol was immunoSEQ multiplex PCR, while the TCRdb copy is restricted to in-frame clones and leaves out a portion. The sample includes a few thousand clones, 65% seen only once; the top ten take roughly 44%. Sequences were obtained from cultured CD8+ T cells derived from PBMCs. The receptor source for this set is a male donor with HIV.

The V and J genes are TRBV6-1 and TRBJ2-1; D ambiguous. The CDR3 spans 14 residues. Germline V gene data show CDR1 as MNHNS and CDR2 as SASEGT. V lost 8 bases and J lost 2, with 13 bases in between. The DNA of the CDR3 is TGTGCCAGCTCTGCGTCAATTACCTACAATGAGCAGTTCTTC. Translation gives CASSASITYNEQFF.

In this sample, this clone turned up once. The chain is built from TRBV28 and TRBJ2-7, with no clear D. Germline CDR1 reads MDHEN; CDR2 reads SYDVKM. V was clipped by 2 bases and J by 5 bases, with 13 bases between them. This CDR3 is 14 amino acids long. CDR3 in amino acids: CASSLARPLDEQYF. The CDR3 bases are TGTGCCAGCAGTTTAGCCCGTCCTCTGGACGAGCAGTACTTC.

The chain combines TRBV6-5 with TRBJ1-1; 8 nucleotides line up with TRBD1. The CDR3 has 16 residues. The V gene end was trimmed by 2 bases and the J gene end by 0 bases; junction bases not matched to a gene: 5. CDR1 is MNHEY, CDR2 SVGAGI, per germline. CDR3 DNA: TGTGCCAGCAGTTACGCGAACAGGGGGATGAACACTGAAGCTTTCTTT. Translation: CASSYANRGMNTEAFF.

This rearrangement joins TRBV29-1 to TRBJ2-3; perhaps TRBD1 as D (6 bases). The germline V gene encodes CDR1 SQVTM and CDR2 ANQGSEA. This CDR3 has 10 residues. Trimming removed 6 bases from V and 8 bases from J, with 9 bases in between. The CDR3 DNA follows: TGCAGCGTCCTAGGGGGTACGCAGTATTTT. It encodes CSVLGGTQYF.

The chain recombines TRBV6-5 with TRBJ2-7; TRBD2 might be the D (6 bases). This CDR3 contains 14 residues. V gave up 2 bases and J gave up 2 bases, with 10 bases separating them. Per germline, CDR1 MNHEY and CDR2 SVGAGI. The CDR3: CASSYDRRAYEQYF. DNA of the CDR3: TGTGCCAGCAGTTACGATCGGAGGGCCTACGAGCAGTACTTC.

This clone was observed a handful of times. V is TRBV9 and J is TRBJ1-3; D ambiguous. The CDR3 runs 13 residues. Trimming removed 3 bases at V and 0 bases at J, with 4 bases between. Germline CDR1 is SGDLS and CDR2 is YYNGEE. CDR3 residues: CASSGSSGNTIYF. In DNA, the CDR3 is TGTGCCAGCAGCGGGAGCTCTGGAAACACCATATATTTT.

The rearrangement uses TRBV10-3 and TRBJ1-6, with D tentatively TRBD1 (6 bases). Trimming pared 2 bases from V and 7 bases from J, leaving 18 bases between. Looked up from germline, CDR1 is ENHRY and CDR2 is SYGVKD. This CDR3 spans 17 amino acids. DNA for the CDR3: TGTGCCATCAGTGAGCAGTCCCCGGGACACGGGAATTCACCCCTCCACTTT. It specifies CAISEQSPGHGNSPLHF.

This clone occurred a few times. This chain uses TRBV7-6 with TRBJ2-7, with 9 bases lining up with TRBD1. The CDR3 is 14 amino acids. Germline assignment: CDR1 SGHVS and CDR2 FNYEAQ. Germline trimming cut 0 bases from V and 7 bases from J; bases unmatched to any gene: 4. CDR3 nucleotides: TGTGCCAGCAGCTTAGCGACAGGGGGGGAAGAGCAGTACTTC. It specifies CASSLATGGEEQYF.

The V gene is TRBV6-5, the J gene TRBJ2-3; TRBD1 matches at 7 bases. Per germline, CDR1 MNHEY and CDR2 SVGAGI. After removal of 2 bases from V and 5 bases from J, the junction contained 4 bases not matched to a gene. The CDR3 loop spans 14 amino acids. DNA for the CDR3: TGTGCCAGCAGTTACGACAGGGCAGGAGATACGCAGTATTTT. Protein sequence: CASSYDRAGDTQYF.

The J gene is TRBJ1-1, the V gene TRBV21-1; the D segment call TRBD1 is taken from the table without a DNA check. TRBV21-1 is a documented pseudogene. The CDR3 runs 17 residues. The CDR3 reads CASSKRRRDRENTEAFF. CDR3 nucleotides: TGTGCCAGCAGCAAACGACGCCGGGACAGGGAGAACACTGAAGCTTTCTTT.

This rearrangement joins TRBV5-6 to TRBJ2-1; TRBD2 is a possible D gene (7 bases). The germline V gene encodes CDR1 SGHDT and CDR2 YYEEEE. Trimming shortened V by 0 bases and J by 8 bases, and 15 bases separated the two germline ends. There are 15 residues in the CDR3. CDR3 loop: CASSLEGEGFDEQFF. Here the CDR3 DNA reads TGTGCCAGCAGCTTGGAGGGGGAGGGGTTCGATGAGCAGTTCTTC.

This clone was seen a handful of times. V gene TRBV11-3 combines with J gene TRBJ2-7; the match to TRBD1 covers 7 bases. Germline V gene sequence: CDR1 SGHNT, CDR2 YENEEA. The CDR3 has 12 amino acids. J was trimmed by 5 bases and V by 6 bases; bases with no gene match: 4. CDR3 in amino acids: CASSYTGDEQYF. In DNA form, the CDR3 reads TGTGCCAGCAGTTATACAGGGGACGAGCAGTACTTC.

Only a few counts were recorded for this clone. The chain has TRBV28 and TRBJ1-1, with no clear D. From germline, CDR1 is MDHEN and CDR2 SYDVKM. CDR3 size: 15 residues. Trimming took off 3 bases at V and 1 base at J, with 12 bases between the two ends. The CDR3 is CASSLLLRRNTEAFF. The DNA for the CDR3 is TGTGCCAGCAGTTTGCTCCTGAGAAGGAACACTGAAGCTTTCTTT.

By proportion, this clone is medium-sized. As DNA, the CDR3 is TGTGCCAGCAGGGACTCAGGGAACACTGAAGCTTTCTTT. Protein sequence: CASRDSGNTEAFF. This chain uses TRBV7-3 with TRBJ1-1, with D hard to call. V was shortened by 6 bases and J by 1 base, with 9 bases between the two germline ends. The V gene's germline CDR1 is SGHTA and CDR2 FQGTGA. This CDR3 is 13 amino acids long.

This clone was observed a few times. The CDR3 here is CASNLLAGDYNEQFF. Written as DNA, the CDR3 is TGTGCCAGCAACTTACTAGCGGGGGACTACAATGAGCAGTTCTTC. The chain employs TRBV6-5 and TRBJ2-1; 11 positions match TRBD2. The length of the CDR3 is 15 residues. With V trimmed by 7 bases and J by 3 bases, 5 bases remained unmatched. In germline, CDR1 is MNHEY, CDR2 SVGAGI.